Listed below are T cell receptor beta chains from one sample, sequenced in a study of blood T cell repertoires in COVID-19. Clones were sequenced by immunoSEQ multiplex PCR, and TCRdb holds only the in-frame ones, with some missing. The data contain more than 200,000 clones, just under 85% of them seen just once; the ten biggest clones take up more than 7%. The sample comprised peripheral blood. These receptors all stem from a man older than 75 with acute or convalescent COVID-19. Both conserved end residues are part of each CDR3. The order of the fields is V gene, clone size, D gene, J gene, CDR3 protein, CDR3 DNA. D genes are given only for firm matches. Clone size appears in some rows only: once, few, many, or a class for an expanded clone.

V: TRBV30; size: NA; D: TRBD1; J: TRBJ1-6; CDR3: CASSTGGAYRSYNSPLHF; DNA: TGTGCCTCCTCCACAGGGGGCGCGTATAGGTCCTATAATTCACCCCTCCACTTT
V: TRBV3-1/TRBV3-2; size: few; D: NA; J: TRBJ1-3; CDR3: CASSQGSSGNTIYF; DNA: TGTGCCAGCAGCCAAGGTAGCTCTGGAAACACCATATATTTT
V: TRBV7-2; size: once; D: NA; J: TRBJ2-7; CDR3: CASSLWYAGSYEQYF; DNA: TGTGCCAGCAGCTTATGGTATGCAGGCTCCTACGAGCAGTACTTC
V: TRBV27; size: NA; D: TRBD1; J: TRBJ1-2; CDR3: CASSFGPGTGGGYTF; DNA: TGTGCCAGCAGTTTTGGTCCCGGGACAGGGGGCGGATACACCTTC
V: TRBV7-2; size: NA; D: NA; J: TRBJ1-1; CDR3: CASSQQGGGTEAFF; DNA: TGTGCCAGCAGTCAACAGGGTGGGGGCACTGAAGCTTTCTTT
V: TRBV29-1; size: NA; D: NA; J: TRBJ1-1; CDR3: CSVLGGVYNTEAFF; DNA: TGCAGCGTCCTGGGGGGGGTCTACAACACTGAAGCTTTCTTT
V: TRBV5-6; size: NA; D: NA; J: TRBJ2-2; CDR3: CASSLVTARSKAGELFF; DNA: TGTGCCAGCAGTTTGGTGACAGCAAGGTCTAAGGCCGGGGAGCTGTTTTTT
V: TRBV18; size: once; D: NA; J: TRBJ1-4; CDR3: CASSPQGTNEKLFF; DNA: TGTGCCAGCTCACCACAGGGGACTAATGAAAAACTGTTTTTT
V: TRBV5-6; size: NA; D: NA; J: TRBJ2-2; CDR3: CASSLRWRDTGELFF; DNA: TGTGCCAGCAGCTTACGCTGGAGGGACACCGGGGAGCTGTTTTTT
V: TRBV11-3; size: NA; D: NA; J: TRBJ2-2; CDR3: CASSLDPLKAGTGELFF; DNA: TGTGCCAGCAGCTTAGACCCCCTGAAAGCGGGCACCGGGGAGCTGTTTTTT
V: TRBV6-4; size: NA; D: TRBD1; J: TRBJ1-1; CDR3: CASSDFRGLGTEAFF; DNA: TGTGCCAGCAGTGACTTTAGGGGGCTGGGTACTGAAGCTTTCTTT
V: TRBV5-1; size: NA; D: NA; J: TRBJ2-7; CDR3: CASSSDISYEQYF; DNA: TGCGCCAGCAGCTCGGACATATCCTACGAGCAGTACTTC
V: TRBV6-5; size: NA; D: NA; J: TRBJ1-5; CDR3: CATELNPGQPQHF; DNA: TGTGCCACAGAGCTTAACCCGGGTCAGCCCCAGCATTTT
V: TRBV24-1; size: NA; D: TRBD2; J: TRBJ2-1; CDR3: CATSDPTSGMGYNEQFF; DNA: TGTGCCACCAGTGATCCCACTAGCGGGATGGGCTACAATGAGCAGTTCTTC
V: TRBV7-3; size: NA; D: NA; J: TRBJ1-1; CDR3: CASSADNMNTEAFF; DNA: TGTGCCAGCAGCGCCGACAACATGAACACTGAAGCTTTCTTT
V: TRBV7-9; size: NA; D: NA; J: TRBJ1-2; CDR3: CASSQTLRDIRLWGYTF; DNA: TGTGCCAGCAGCCAAACCCTCCGGGACATCCGATTATGGGGCTACACCTTC
V: TRBV25-1; size: NA; D: NA; J: TRBJ2-1; CDR3: CASSESLHRLSYNEQFF; DNA: TGTGCCAGCAGTGAATCCCTCCACAGGCTCTCCTACAATGAGCAGTTCTTC
V: TRBV5-1; size: few; D: TRBD1; J: TRBJ1-3; CDR3: CASSLGGTGGGNTIYF; DNA: TGCGCCAGCAGCTTGGGCGGGACAGGCGGTGGAAACACCATATATTTT
V: TRBV2; size: NA; D: TRBD1; J: TRBJ1-5; CDR3: CASSVQGARQPQHF; DNA: TGTGCCAGCAGTGTACAGGGGGCTCGGCAGCCCCAGCATTTT
V: TRBV5-4; size: NA; D: NA; J: TRBJ1-3; CDR3: CASSLAGTSSGNTIYF; DNA: TGTGCCAGCAGCTTGGCCGGGACTAGCTCTGGAAACACCATATATTTT
V: TRBV18; size: NA; D: TRBD2; J: TRBJ2-1; CDR3: CASSYSGGSYNEQFF; DNA: TGTGCCAGCTCATATAGCGGGGGATCCTACAATGAGCAGTTCTTC
V: TRBV4-1; size: NA; D: NA; J: TRBJ2-7; CDR3: CASSQVSYRAPYEQYF; DNA: TGCGCCAGCAGCCAAGTATCCTACAGGGCCCCGTACGAGCAGTACTTC
V: TRBV2; size: NA; D: NA; J: TRBJ2-1; CDR3: CASSGRVYNEQFF; DNA: TGTGCCAGCAGTGGTCGGGTATACAATGAGCAGTTCTTC
V: TRBV7-8; size: NA; D: TRBD1; J: TRBJ2-2; CDR3: CASSLWTGWSAGELFF; DNA: TGTGCCAGCAGCTTATGGACAGGGTGGTCGGCCGGGGAGCTGTTTTTT
V: TRBV12-5; size: NA; D: NA; J: TRBJ2-5; CDR3: CASGLVILGAGQGWVTQYF; DNA: TGTGCTAGTGGTTTGGTAATCTTAGGGGCAGGGCAAGGGTGGGTGACCCAGTACTTC
V: TRBV2; size: NA; D: TRBD1; J: TRBJ1-6; CDR3: CASTSSGTGYNSPLHF; DNA: TGTGCCAGCACCTCCTCCGGGACAGGCTATAATTCACCCCTCCACTTT
V: TRBV7-2; size: NA; D: NA; J: TRBJ1-3; CDR3: CASSPVDRSSGNTIYF; DNA: TGTGCCAGCAGCCCCGTAGATAGAAGTTCTGGAAACACCATATATTTT
V: TRBV6-5; size: NA; D: NA; J: TRBJ1-1; CDR3: CASRTRGLLGPEAFF; DNA: TGTGCCAGCAGGACCCGCGGACTACTAGGACCTGAAGCTTTCTTT
V: TRBV20-1; size: NA; D: NA; J: TRBJ1-4; CDR3: CSASAGGAWEKLFF; DNA: TGCAGTGCTAGTGCGGGGGGCGCATGGGAAAAACTGTTTTTT
V: TRBV2; size: NA; D: TRBD2; J: TRBJ2-1; CDR3: CASSEALTSGKHNEQFF; DNA: TGTGCCAGCAGTGAAGCGCTGACTAGCGGAAAACACAATGAGCAGTTCTTC
V: TRBV7-9; size: once; D: TRBD1; J: TRBJ2-7; CDR3: CASSSGQGSYEQYF; DNA: TGTGCCAGCAGCTCGGGACAGGGATCCTACGAGCAGTACTTC
V: TRBV5-1; size: NA; D: NA; J: TRBJ1-2; CDR3: CASSLDRVHGYTF; DNA: TGCGCCAGCAGCTTGGACAGGGTACATGGCTACACCTTC
V: TRBV30; size: NA; D: NA; J: TRBJ1-1; CDR3: CAWSVSGTEAFF; DNA: TGTGCCTGGAGTGTATCGGGGACTGAAGCTTTCTTT
V: TRBV5-1; size: few; D: TRBD2; J: TRBJ2-7; CDR3: CASSPRTSGSSYEQYF; DNA: TGCGCCAGCAGCCCGAGAACTAGCGGGAGTTCCTACGAGCAGTACTTC
V: TRBV6-5; size: NA; D: TRBD1; J: TRBJ1-5; CDR3: CASSLTGAPSNQPQHF; DNA: TGTGCCAGCAGTTTGACAGGGGCACCAAGTAATCAGCCCCAGCATTTT
V: TRBV15; size: once; D: TRBD2; J: TRBJ2-3; CDR3: CATGASGGTDTQYF; DNA: TGTGCCACCGGAGCGAGCGGGGGCACAGATACGCAGTATTTT
V: TRBV18; size: NA; D: NA; J: TRBJ1-2; CDR3: CASSPPGPTKGYTF; DNA: TGTGCCAGCTCACCACCGGGCCCCACCAAGGGCTACACCTTC
V: TRBV3-1/TRBV3-2; size: few; D: TRBD1; J: TRBJ1-6; CDR3: CASSSRTGGSYNSPLHF; DNA: TGTGCCAGCAGCTCCCGGACAGGGGGTTCCTATAATTCACCCCTCCACTTT
V: TRBV5-1; size: NA; D: TRBD2; J: TRBJ2-1; CDR3: CASSHPGGSEIHNEQFF; DNA: TGCGCCAGCAGCCACCCCGGGGGGTCGGAAATTCACAATGAGCAGTTCTTC
V: TRBV6-1; size: NA; D: NA; J: TRBJ1-1; CDR3: CASSERGSRTEAFF; DNA: TGTGCCAGCAGTGAAAGGGGCAGTAGGACTGAAGCTTTCTTT
V: TRBV5-8; size: NA; D: NA; J: TRBJ2-4; CDR3: CASSLGWKEGMTKNIQYF; DNA: TGTGCCAGCAGCTTGGGGTGGAAGGAGGGGATGACCAAAAACATTCAGTACTTC
V: TRBV6-5; size: NA; D: NA; J: TRBJ1-2; CDR3: CASRLIQGAPGYTF; DNA: TGTGCCAGCAGGTTGATACAGGGCGCCCCTGGCTACACCTTC
V: TRBV19; size: NA; D: NA; J: TRBJ2-7; CDR3: CASSTQGTYEQYF; DNA: TGTGCCAGTAGTACGCAGGGGACCTACGAGCAGTACTTC
V: TRBV6-5; size: NA; D: TRBD2; J: TRBJ2-1; CDR3: CASSPTSGSYNEQFF; DNA: TGTGCCAGCAGTCCTACTAGCGGCTCCTACAATGAGCAGTTCTTC
V: TRBV4-1; size: NA; D: NA; J: TRBJ2-7; CDR3: CASSQDAGSSYEQYF; DNA: TGCGCCAGCAGCCAAGATGCGGGATCCTCCTACGAGCAGTACTTC
V: TRBV6-1; size: NA; D: NA; J: TRBJ1-5; CDR3: CASSEGLLPGNQPQHF; DNA: TGTGCCAGCAGTGAAGGGTTGCTACCTGGCAATCAGCCCCAGCATTTT
V: TRBV5-5; size: NA; D: TRBD1; J: TRBJ1-4; CDR3: CASSALTGDEKLFF; DNA: TGTGCCAGCAGCGCCCTTACAGGGGATGAAAAACTGTTTTTT
V: TRBV18; size: NA; D: TRBD1; J: TRBJ1-6; CDR3: CASSPKTGMGSPLHF; DNA: TGTGCCAGCTCACCAAAGACAGGGATGGGTTCACCCCTCCACTTT
V: TRBV24-1; size: NA; D: NA; J: TRBJ1-3; CDR3: CATSDFEGDSGNTIYF; DNA: TGTGCCACCAGTGATTTCGAGGGGGACTCTGGAAACACCATATATTTT
V: TRBV6-5; size: NA; D: NA; J: TRBJ2-3; CDR3: CASRLRGGSTDTQYF; DNA: TGTGCCAGCAGACTACGAGGGGGTAGCACAGATACGCAGTATTTT
V: TRBV27; size: NA; D: TRBD1; J: TRBJ1-1; CDR3: CASSTNLRGSTEAFF; DNA: TGTGCCAGCAGTACAAACCTCAGGGGGTCCACTGAAGCTTTCTTT
V: TRBV2; size: NA; D: NA; J: TRBJ1-3; CDR3: CASSEGGTLSGNTIYF; DNA: TGTGCCAGCAGTGAAGGCGGTACCCTCTCTGGAAACACCATATATTTT
V: TRBV5-1; size: NA; D: TRBD1; J: TRBJ1-2; CDR3: CASSLGLAGGHGYTF; DNA: TGCGCCAGCAGCTTGGGATTGGCAGGGGGCCATGGCTACACCTTC
V: TRBV18; size: NA; D: NA; J: TRBJ1-6; CDR3: CASSRDSGYSPLHF; DNA: TGTGCCAGCTCACGAGATTCAGGGTATTCACCCCTCCACTTT
V: TRBV6-6; size: NA; D: NA; J: TRBJ2-1; CDR3: CASSYERENEQFF; DNA: TGTGCCAGCAGTTACGAAAGGGAGAATGAGCAGTTCTTC
V: TRBV3-1/TRBV3-2; size: NA; D: NA; J: TRBJ1-2; CDR3: CASSLGEGLYGYTF; DNA: TGTGCCAGCAGCCTAGGGGAGGGCCTCTATGGCTACACCTTC
V: TRBV13; size: once; D: TRBD1; J: TRBJ2-7; CDR3: CASSLGGTGGDEQYF; DNA: TGTGCCAGCAGCTTAGGAGGAACAGGGGGCGACGAGCAGTACTTC
V: TRBV7-8; size: once; D: NA; J: TRBJ2-7; CDR3: CASSLGRGEGEQYF; DNA: TGTGCCAGCAGCTTAGGTAGGGGGGAGGGCGAGCAGTACTTC
V: TRBV7-9; size: NA; D: TRBD1; J: TRBJ1-2; CDR3: CASSLQGARNGYTF; DNA: TGTGCCAGCAGCTTGCAGGGGGCGCGTAATGGCTACACCTTC